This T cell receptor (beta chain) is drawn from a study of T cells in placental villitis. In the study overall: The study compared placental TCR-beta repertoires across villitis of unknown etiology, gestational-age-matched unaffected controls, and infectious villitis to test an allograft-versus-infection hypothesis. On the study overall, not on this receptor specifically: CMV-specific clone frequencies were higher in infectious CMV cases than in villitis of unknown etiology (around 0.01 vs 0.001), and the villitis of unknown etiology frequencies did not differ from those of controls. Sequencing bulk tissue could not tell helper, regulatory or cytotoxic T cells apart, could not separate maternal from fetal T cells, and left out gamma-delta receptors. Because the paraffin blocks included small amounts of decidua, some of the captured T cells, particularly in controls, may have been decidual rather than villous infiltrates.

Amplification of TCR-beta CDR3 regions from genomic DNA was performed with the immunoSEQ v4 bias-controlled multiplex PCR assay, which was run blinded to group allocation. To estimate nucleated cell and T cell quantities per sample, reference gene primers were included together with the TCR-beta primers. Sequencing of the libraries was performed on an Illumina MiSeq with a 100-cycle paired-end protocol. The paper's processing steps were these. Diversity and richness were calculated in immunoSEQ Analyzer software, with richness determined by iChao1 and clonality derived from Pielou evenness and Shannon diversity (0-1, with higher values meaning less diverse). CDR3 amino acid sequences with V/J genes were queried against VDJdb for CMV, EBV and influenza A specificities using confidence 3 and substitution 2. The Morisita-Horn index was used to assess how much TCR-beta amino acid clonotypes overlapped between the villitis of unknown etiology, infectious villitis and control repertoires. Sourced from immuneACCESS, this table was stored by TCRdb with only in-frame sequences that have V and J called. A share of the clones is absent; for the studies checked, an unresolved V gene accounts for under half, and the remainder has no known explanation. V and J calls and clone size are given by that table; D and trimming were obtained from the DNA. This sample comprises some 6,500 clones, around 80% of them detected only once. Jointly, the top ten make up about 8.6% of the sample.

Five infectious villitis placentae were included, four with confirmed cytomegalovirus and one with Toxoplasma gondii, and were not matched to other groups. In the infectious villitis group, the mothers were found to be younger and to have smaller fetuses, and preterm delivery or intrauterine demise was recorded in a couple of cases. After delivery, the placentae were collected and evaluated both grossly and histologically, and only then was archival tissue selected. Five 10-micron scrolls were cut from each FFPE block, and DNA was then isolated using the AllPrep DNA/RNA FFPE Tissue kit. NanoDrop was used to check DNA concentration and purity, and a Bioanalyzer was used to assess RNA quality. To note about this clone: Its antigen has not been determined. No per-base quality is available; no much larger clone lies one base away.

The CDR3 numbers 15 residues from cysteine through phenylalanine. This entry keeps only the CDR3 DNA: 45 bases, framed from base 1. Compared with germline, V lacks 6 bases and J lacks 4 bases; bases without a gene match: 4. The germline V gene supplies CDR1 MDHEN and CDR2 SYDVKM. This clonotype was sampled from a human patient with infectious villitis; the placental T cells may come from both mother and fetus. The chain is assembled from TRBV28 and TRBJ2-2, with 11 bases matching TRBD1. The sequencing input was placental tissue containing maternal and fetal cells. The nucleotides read TGTGCCAGCAGACTCGGGACAGGGGGCACCGGGGAGCTGTTTTTT. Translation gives CASRLGTGGTGELFF.